The TCR beta chain under discussion was sequenced for a study of shared clonotypes between healthy human individuals. Whole-study context: The study drew on a couple of women and three men aged 18 to 49 as donors. Study-level points and caveats: Against clonotypes common to all four donors, non-shared ones had lower generation probabilities.

In germline, CDR1 is MGHRA, CDR2 YSYEKL. V gave up 4 bases and J gave up 7 bases; unmatched junction bases: 7. This CDR3 is 15 amino acids long. Using immunoSEQ multiplex PCR, the repertoire was profiled, and TCRdb retains in-frame clones only, with some absent. The sample shows some 2,400,000 clones, nearly 97% of them seen only once. Comments on this clone: The target antigen is unknown.

V and J are TRBV4-1 and TRBJ2-7; TRBD2 matches 13 bases. The sequence was obtained from a young man in good health. Sequenced sample: naive CD4+ T cells sorted from blood. Subset here: CD45RA+ positively selected. The CDR3 DNA reads as TGCGCCAGCAGCCTGCAACTAGCGGGAGGGTATGAGCAGTACTTC. Translated, it gives CASSLQLAGGYEQYF.